This entry lists 27 T cell receptor beta chains sequenced from one sample in a study of cytomegalovirus exposure and HLA in healthy donors. Both 60 Vbeta primers and 13 Jbeta primers went into the PCR. The protocol was immunoSEQ multiplex PCR, while the TCRdb copy is restricted to in-frame clones and leaves out a portion. Among about 130,000 clones listed, 75% to 85% were seen once. Specimen: PBMCs. All receptors derive from a man younger than 40 in good health and CMV-seronegative.

This clone was detected once. V and J are TRBV9 and TRBJ2-2, with D possibly TRBD2 on 7 matching bases. This CDR3 contains 14 residues. The germline V gene has CDR1 SGDLS and CDR2 YYNGEE. Deletions cut 5 bases from V and 1 base from J, with 9 bases between. The CDR3 DNA reads as TGTGCCAGCAGGGGGGGGCAGAACACCGGGGAGCTGTTTTTT. Translated, it gives CASRGGQNTGELFF.

The chain uses TRBV2 and TRBJ1-2; a possible D gene is TRBD1 (6 bases). The CDR3 consists of 15 residues. Trimming removed 0 bases from V and 8 bases from J, with 16 bases in between. The germline V gene encodes CDR1 SNHLY and CDR2 FYNNEI. CDR3 in amino acids: CASSEAGQRPSGYTF. Written as DNA, the CDR3 is TGTGCCAGCAGTGAAGCCGGACAGAGGCCCTCGGGCTACACCTTC.

The rearrangement links TRBV6-5 to TRBJ2-3; 11 bases agree with TRBD1. The CDR3 totals 16 residues. Germline V gives CDR1 MNHEY, CDR2 SVGAGI. The V gene end was trimmed by 3 bases and the J gene end by 4 bases; junction bases not matched to a gene: 6. The CDR3 DNA sequence: TGTGCCAGCAGTTATTCGAGGACAGGGGGCGCAGATACGCAGTATTTT. Amino acids: CASSYSRTGGADTQYF.

CDR3 DNA sequence: TGTGCCAGCAGTTTATGGTCGCGTCGGCGACTCTACAATGAGCAGTTCTTC. Its protein product is CASSLWSRRRLYNEQFF. The gene calls are TRBV27 and TRBJ2-1; no clear D. Per germline, CDR1 MNHEY and CDR2 SMNVEV (reference sequence). The CDR3 sequence is 17 residues long. Trimming took off 1 base at V and 3 bases at J, with 16 bases between the two ends.

The V and J genes are TRBV6-5 and TRBJ1-1, with D possibly TRBD1 on 6 matching bases. The CDR3 is 15 residues long. Germline lookup yields CDR1 MNHEY and CDR2 SVGAGI. V lost 2 bases and J 3 bases, leaving 13 bases between the germline ends. In nucleotides, the CDR3 is TGTGCCAGCAGTTACGGCCGACAGGTTTACACTGAAGCTTTCTTT. It translates to CASSYGRQVYTEAFF.

The chain recombines TRBV7-2 with TRBJ2-1; possibly TRBD2 for D (5 bases). Germline values: CDR1 SGHTA, CDR2 FQGNSA. The CDR3 runs 14 residues. Trimming cost V 5 bases and J 9 bases, with 17 bases left between them. In DNA, the CDR3 is TGTGCCAGCAGCAAGGTAGAAGAGGGTCGTGAGCAGTTCTTC. Its translation is CASSKVEEGREQFF.

This chain joins TRBV5-1 and TRBJ2-2; 7 nucleotides align to TRBD2. With V trimmed by 2 bases and J by 7 bases, 8 bases remained unmatched. The CDR3 runs 15 residues. The germline CDR1 and CDR2 sequences are SGHRS and YFSETQ. The CDR3 protein is CASSLFAGDVGELFF. DNA of the CDR3: TGCGCCAGCAGCTTATTTGCGGGAGATGTCGGGGAGCTGTTTTTT.

CDR3 sequence: CASSKNRVGMNTEAFF. CDR3 DNA: TGTGCCAGCAGTAAAAACAGGGTGGGGATGAACACTGAAGCTTTCTTT. J is TRBJ1-1 and V is TRBV28; weak D call: TRBD1 (6 bases). This CDR3 comprises 16 residues. Germline-derived CDR1 and CDR2 are MDHEN and SYDVKM. The V gene lost 5 bases and the J gene lost 0 bases, with 16 bases spanning the gap.

This clone was seen once. The gene calls are TRBV6-1 and TRBJ1-5, with 10 bases fitting TRBD1. The germline gives CDR1 MNHNS, CDR2 SASEGT. The J segment lost 1 base and the V segment lost 3 bases, leaving 6 bases of the junction unmatched. CDR3 size: 17 residues. The CDR3 is CASSDDRGLVSNQPQHF. The CDR3 region has the DNA TGTGCCAGCAGTGACGACAGGGGGCTGGTAAGCAATCAGCCCCAGCATTTT.

V is TRBV30 and J is TRBJ2-1; 9 bases align to TRBD1. The CDR3 is 16 residues long. Germline assignment: CDR1 GTSNPN and CDR2 SVGIG (reference sequence). V was pared by 7 bases and J by 3 bases, with 13 bases of the junction left unmatched. The CDR3 DNA reads TGTGCCTACAGGAGCATGGACAGGGGCTACTACAATGAGCAGTTCTTC. This translates into CAYRSMDRGYYNEQFF.

In this sample, this clone turned up once. V and J are TRBV5-1 and TRBJ2-7, with TRBD1 matching over 11 bases. CDR1 and CDR2 from the germline V gene are SGHRS and YFSETQ. The junction had 7 bases not matched to a gene; V was cut back by 4 bases and J by 1 base. This CDR3 has 16 residues. In DNA, the CDR3 is TGCGCCAGCAGCGGCTTCCGGGACAGGGGGTCCTACGAGCAGTACTTC. The encoded protein is CASSGFRDRGSYEQYF.

This clone was recorded only once. The gene calls are TRBV6-1 and TRBJ2-1; 9 nucleotides line up with TRBD1. Per the germline V gene, CDR1 is MNHNS and CDR2 is SASEGT. The CDR3 totals 15 residues. After removal of 3 bases from V and 6 bases from J, the junction contained 6 bases not matched to a gene. The CDR3 protein is CASSEGTGIINEQFF. Written as DNA, the CDR3 is TGTGCCAGCAGTGAGGGGACAGGGATTATCAATGAGCAGTTCTTC.

V and J are TRBV9 and TRBJ1-2; D possibly corresponds to TRBD1 (6 bases). Deletions cut 7 bases from V and 14 bases from J, with 21 bases between. The CDR3 sequence is 12 residues long. Germline loops: CDR1 SGDLS, CDR2 YYNGEE. The CDR3 DNA sequence: TGTGCCAGCGGGAAGGGGGTCGGGACCCCGACCTTC. Its protein product is CASGKGVGTPTF.

This chain links TRBV19 with TRBJ2-1; possibly TRBD1 for D (6 bases). This CDR3 has 14 amino acids. With 5 bases removed from V and 3 bases from J, the gap between germline ends came to 11 bases. The germline gives CDR1 LNHDA, CDR2 SQIVND (reference sequence). CDR3 residues: CASSPTRGYNEQFF. DNA of the CDR3: TGTGCCAGTAGTCCCACCAGGGGCTACAATGAGCAGTTCTTC.

The chain employs TRBV5-1 and TRBJ1-6; 11 bases are a match to TRBD1. The germline CDR1 and CDR2 sequences are SGHRS and YFSETQ. CDR3 size: 15 residues. Losses at the gene ends were 4 bases for V and 7 bases for J; bases not matched to a gene: 4. CDR3 DNA sequence: TGCGCCAGCAGCCTCCGGACAGGGGGCAATTCACCCCTCCACTTT. Protein product: CASSLRTGGNSPLHF.

Only a few counts were recorded for this clone. The J gene is TRBJ2-1, the V gene TRBV7-2, with 10 bases matching TRBD2. The CDR3 runs to 15 residues. Germline V gives CDR1 SGHTA, CDR2 FQGNSA. The V segment lost 2 bases and the J segment 9 bases; nucleotides outside the gene matches: 7. The CDR3 nucleotides read TGTGCCAGCAGCTTACTAGCGGGAGCGGCCATTGAGCAGTTCTTC. This translates into CASSLLAGAAIEQFF. Variable domain in full (rest from reference TRBV7-2 and TRBJ2-1): GAGVSQSPSNKVTEKGKDVELRCDPISGHTALYWYRQSLGQGLEFLIYFQGNSAPDKSGLPSDRFSAERTGGSVSTLTIQRTQQEDSAVYLCASSLLAGAAIEQFFGPGTRLTVL.

On this clone: The same CDR3 is also encoded by other DNA sequences in this sample. The chain couples TRBV10-2 to TRBJ2-7; D is undetermined. The germline gives CDR1 WSHSY, CDR2 SAAADI. The ends were cut back, 2 bases at V and 0 bases at J, with 11 bases in the middle. CDR3 length: 15 residues. The CDR3 nucleotides read TGCGCCAGCAGTGAGGGCGGAGCTTCCTCCTACGAGCAGTACTTC. Residues: CASSEGGASSYEQYF.

The rearrangement links TRBV6-5 to TRBJ2-7, with 13 bases identical to TRBD2. CDR1 MNHEY and CDR2 SVGAGI come from the germline V gene. The CDR3 length is 15 residues. With 2 bases clipped from V and 5 bases from J, the junction kept 3 bases outside the gene matches. CDR3 sequence reads: CASSYRLAGGHEQYF. CDR3 DNA: TGTGCCAGCAGTTACCGACTAGCGGGAGGCCACGAGCAGTACTTC.

About this clone: One junction end does not reproduce the germline sequence, and a read error may be involved. V and J are TRBV6-1 and TRBJ1-2, with 9 bases matching TRBD1. Germline V gives CDR1 MNHNS, CDR2 SASEGT. CDR3 length: 15 amino acids. The CDR3 DNA reads TGTGCCAGCAGCCCAGTTTCCGGGACAGGGATTATAATTTCCTTC. As protein: CASSPVSGTGIIISF.

The chain uses TRBV30 and TRBJ1-5, with a tentative D call TRBD1 (6 bases). The CDR3 sequence is 13 residues long. Germline V gene sequence: CDR1 GTSNPN, CDR2 SVGIG (reference sequence). V shed 2 bases and J shed 4 bases, with 9 bases lying between them. CDR3 bases: TGTGCCTGGAGTTACCAGGGGAATCAGCCCCAGCATTTT. It is translated as CAWSYQGNQPQHF.

This clone turned up a few times. This chain uses TRBV4-1 with TRBJ1-1; 7 bases are a match to TRBD1. The CDR3 has 16 residues. Germline CDR1 reads MGHRA; CDR2 reads YSYEKL. V shed 6 bases, J shed 1 base, and the junction held 11 bases outside the gene matches. CDR3 loop: CASRFNDRASNTEAFF. CDR3 DNA: TGCGCCAGCAGATTCAACGACAGGGCATCGAACACTGAAGCTTTCTTT.

The V call is TRBV10-3, the J call TRBJ1-2, with TRBD1 matching 9 bases. Germline V gene sequence: CDR1 ENHRY, CDR2 SYGVKD. The CDR3 is 15 residues long. The junction had 6 bases not matched to a gene; V was cut back by 6 bases and J by 1 base. The CDR3 DNA reads as TGTGCCATCAGCAGGGACAGGGAGGATAACTATGGCTACACCTTC. This gives the protein CAISRDREDNYGYTF.

About this clone itself: Its ends do not fully match the called genes, so a read error is possible. DNA of the CDR3: TGTGCCAGCAGTGACACAGGACAGTCCCTTAGCAATCAGCCCCAGAATTTT. Amino acids: CASSDTGQSLSNQPQNF. The V gene is TRBV6-1, the J gene TRBJ1-5; TRBD1 is a possible D gene (6 bases). Germline CDR1 reads MNHNS; CDR2 reads SASEGT. The CDR3 sequence is 17 residues long.

The chain carries TRBV6-1 and TRBJ2-1, with 7 positions matching TRBD1. Germline V CDR1 and CDR2: MNHNS, SASEGT. Trimming at V came to 3 bases and at J to 0 bases, leaving 5 bases not matched to a gene. This CDR3 has 16 residues. CDR3: CASSDAGTASYNEQFF. The CDR3 DNA reads TGTGCCAGCAGTGACGCCGGGACAGCCTCCTACAATGAGCAGTTCTTC.

The table lists this clone with a few counts. The chain recombines TRBV6-6 with TRBJ2-7, with 14 bases lining up with TRBD2. With 6 bases clipped from V and 2 bases from J, the junction kept 3 bases outside the gene matches. This CDR3 comprises 15 residues. Germline lookup yields CDR1 MNHNY and CDR2 SVGAGI (reference sequence). The CDR3 sequence: CASSRLAGGTYEQYF. Written as DNA, the CDR3 is TGTGCCAGCAGCAGACTAGCGGGAGGGACCTACGAGCAGTACTTC.

This clone was counted only a few times. The J gene is TRBJ1-4, the V gene TRBV5-1; 8 bases line up with TRBD1. Germline CDR1 and CDR2: SGHRS and YFSETQ. The CDR3 totals 14 residues. Trimming removed 4 bases from V and 8 bases from J; junction bases left unmatched: 7. The CDR3 sequence: CASSNGQGREKLFF. Here the CDR3 DNA reads TGCGCCAGCAGCAATGGACAGGGCCGGGAAAAACTGTTTTTT. The full variable domain, in which reference TRBV5-1 and TRBJ1-4 provide the parts outside the CDR3, is KAGVTQTPRYLIKTRGQQVTLSCSPISGHRSVSWYQQTPGQGLQFLFEYFSETQRNKGNFPGRFSGRQFSNSRSEMNVSTLELGDSALYLCASSNGQGREKLFFGSGTQLSVL.

On this clone: Germline and junction disagree at one end, which may indicate a read error. The chain joins TRBV5-4 to TRBJ1-2; no reliable D call. The germline CDR1 and CDR2 sequences are SGHNT and YYREEE (reference sequence). The CDR3 totals 13 residues. The CDR3 is CASSLAGNYGYPF. CDR3 coding DNA: TGTGCCAGCAGCTTGGCGGGAAACTATGGCTACCCCTTC.